This T cell receptor beta chain was sequenced for a study of response to subunit inactivated influenza vaccine. Findings and limits, study-wide: It was the authors' suggestion that each seasonal influenza vaccination recruits few new T cells.

TCRdb redid the calling of the RT-PCR reads with MiXCR, one entry per CDR3 protein. This sample yields approximately 700,000 distinct CDR3 sequences, of which approximately 14% are seen a single time; 11% belongs to the top ten. This clonotype has only a few counts. Its antigen is unknown. The clonotype originates from a middle-aged man who received an inactivated influenza vaccine. The specimen was PBMCs from blood, collected about 13 days after vaccination.

This CDR3 is CASSSGTRNTEAFF. In DNA form, the CDR3 reads TGTGCCAGCAGCTCCGGGACTAGGAACACTGAAGCTTTCTTT. The rearrangement joins TRBV7-2 to TRBJ1-1; TRBD1 is a possible D gene (5 bases). The CDR3 has 14 residues. Trimming shortened V by 4 bases and J by 1 base, and 10 bases separated the two germline ends. CDR1 is SGHTA, CDR2 FQGNSA, per germline.